The clone carrying this T cell receptor (beta chain) has at least ten counts. This sample was included in a study of neurological immune-mediated disorders. The V end was cut by 6 bases, the J end by 0 bases, with 6 bases between. CDR3 size: 13 residues. Germline CDR1 SEHNR, CDR2 FQNEAQ (reference sequence). TCRdb analysed the 5' RACE reads with MiXCR anew, one entry per CDR3 protein. Of more than 50,000 distinct CDR3 sequences detected, around 5.2% appear once; the ten largest clones hold approximately 3%. This clonotype was obtained from a woman aged 30 to 39 with multiple sclerosis. The sample consisted of PBMCs. The chain carries TRBV7-9 and TRBJ2-1; D remains unclear. The CDR3 bases are TGTGCCAGCAGGGCTAGCTCCTACAATGAGCAGTTCTTC. It translates to CASRASSYNEQFF.